This T cell receptor (beta chain) originates from a study of early T cells in non-severe SARS-CoV-2 infection. Whole-study context: The study sequenced bulk RNA from unsorted whole blood, with chains unpaired.

The CDR3 contains 15 residues. The germline gives CDR1 SEHNR, CDR2 FQNEAQ (reference sequence). V lost 5 bases to trimming and J lost 6 bases; unmatched junction nucleotides: 7. The sample holds a few counts of this clonotype. TCRdb itself ran the 5' RACE reads through MiXCR, one entry per CDR3 protein. The sample carries tens of thousands of distinct CDR3 sequences, 7.5% to 9.5% recorded once. Sequences were derived from whole blood, sampled at baseline. The receptor's source is an adult who was a healthcare worker with PCR-confirmed SARS-CoV-2 infection or an uninfected control (not recorded which). This chain links TRBV7-9 with TRBJ2-7, with 13 positions matching TRBD2. The CDR3 sequence: CASSAGLAGLSEQYF. The DNA for the CDR3 is TGTGCCAGCAGCGCGGGACTAGCGGGACTGAGCGAGCAGTACTTC.